What follows are 28 T cell receptor beta chains derived from one specimen sequenced in a study of blood T cell repertoires in COVID-19. Clones were read by immunoSEQ multiplex PCR, and TCRdb kept only the in-frame ones, dropping some. The sample holds 250,000 to 350,000 clones, roughly 89% seen once. Sequenced: PBMCs or T cells enriched from blood (not recorded which). The receptors derive from a woman aged 18-29 years who had recovered from COVID-19.

This chain connects TRBV11-2 to TRBJ1-5; D is possibly TRBD1 (5 bases). From germline, CDR1 is SGHAT and CDR2 FQNNGV. This CDR3 spans 13 amino acids. V lost 5 bases to trimming and J lost 5 bases, with 10 bases between them. The CDR3 bases are TGTGCCAGCAGCACAACACAGGATCAGCCCCAGCATTTT. It yields the protein CASSTTQDQPQHF.

The chain carries TRBV6-5 and TRBJ2-7; TRBD1 matches at 8 bases. The CDR3 spans 14 residues. Germline loops: CDR1 MNHEY, CDR2 SVGAGI. The junction had 7 bases not matched to a gene; V was cut back by 7 bases and J by 2 bases. CDR3 sequence reads: CASNIGQGPYEQYF. The CDR3 nucleotides are TGTGCCAGCAACATAGGACAGGGTCCCTACGAGCAGTACTTC.

This chain links TRBV2 with TRBJ1-1; TRBD1 is a possible D gene (5 bases). Trimming took off 6 bases at V and 5 bases at J, with 13 bases between the two ends. Per germline, CDR1 SNHLY and CDR2 FYNNEI. CDR3 length: 13 residues. The CDR3 reads CASRPGFYTEAFF. The CDR3 coding sequence is TGTGCCAGCAGACCAGGGTTTTATACTGAAGCTTTCTTT.

This clone was recorded only once. The chain employs TRBV6-5 and TRBJ1-1; 7 bases are a match to TRBD1. This CDR3 spans 15 amino acids. J was trimmed by 11 bases and V by 2 bases; bases with no gene match: 14. CDR1 is MNHEY and CDR2 is SVGAGI in the germline V gene. CDR3 DNA sequence: TGTGCCAGCAGTTACGACAGGGAGATCGTCGTGAGTGCTTTCTTT. Its translation: CASSYDREIVVSAFF.

The sample holds one count of this clone. V usage is TRBV7-8 and J usage is TRBJ1-6; 7 positions agree with TRBD1. CDR3 length: 18 amino acids. Germline V gives CDR1 SGHVS, CDR2 FQNEAQ. After removal of 1 base from V and 5 bases from J, the junction contained 11 bases not matched to a gene. The CDR3 here is CASSLGRQGFPDNSPLHF. The CDR3 DNA reads as TGTGCCAGCAGCTTAGGGAGACAGGGATTTCCCGATAATTCACCCCTCCACTTT.

The J gene is TRBJ2-2, the V gene TRBV7-8, with D perhaps matching TRBD2 (5 bases). The length of the CDR3 is 13 residues. Trimming removed 4 bases from V and 6 bases from J, with 9 bases in between. Germline V gives CDR1 SGHVS, CDR2 FQNEAQ. Here the CDR3 reads CASSSRGAGELFF. The CDR3 coding sequence is TGTGCCAGCAGCTCCCGGGGTGCCGGGGAGCTGTTTTTT.

The chain is built from TRBV7-9 and TRBJ2-7; TRBD2 is a possible D gene (6 bases). CDR1 SEHNR and CDR2 FQNEAQ come from the germline V gene (reference sequence). The CDR3 spans 15 residues. The ends were cut back, 5 bases at V and 1 base at J, with 15 bases in the middle. CDR3 region: CASSPPGRPSYEQYF. The CDR3 DNA is TGTGCCAGCAGCCCCCCCGGGAGACCATCCTACGAGCAGTACTTC.

The gene calls are TRBV28 and TRBJ1-2, with TRBD1 matching 8 bases. Germline V CDR1 and CDR2: MDHEN, SYDVKM. CDR3 length: 13 residues. J was trimmed by 8 bases and V by 3 bases; bases with no gene match: 5. CDR3 residues: CASSLGTGGGYTF. In DNA, the CDR3 is TGTGCCAGCAGTTTGGGGACAGGTGGCGGCTACACCTTC.

The chain joins TRBV5-1 to TRBJ2-7, with D unclear. The CDR3 length is 11 residues. In germline, CDR1 is SGHRS, CDR2 YFSETQ. V was shortened by 7 bases and J by 6 bases, with 11 bases between the two germline ends. The CDR3 nucleotides read TGCGCCAGCGATGCAGGAAGCGAGCAGTACTTC. This sequence encodes CASDAGSEQYF.

The rearrangement uses TRBV10-3 and TRBJ2-5; 11 bases are shared with TRBD1. The CDR3 has 14 amino acids. CDR1 is ENHRY, CDR2 SYGVKD, per germline. V was clipped by 8 bases and J by 4 bases; unmatched bases: 6. The CDR3 coding sequence is TGTGCCATCGGAGGACAGGGGGCATCAGAGACCCAGTACTTC. This encodes CAIGGQGASETQYF.

V and J are TRBV28 and TRBJ1-2; 8 nucleotides line up with TRBD1. This CDR3 has 13 amino acids. From germline, CDR1 is MDHEN and CDR2 SYDVKM. The junction had 1 base not matched to a gene; V was cut back by 3 bases and J by 4 bases. The CDR3 DNA sequence: TGTGCCAGCAGTTTGGGACAGGTCTATGGCTACACCTTC. Residues: CASSLGQVYGYTF.

The chain uses TRBV9 and TRBJ2-7, with 9 nucleotides matching TRBD1. V was pared by 1 base and J by 3 bases, with 5 bases of the junction left unmatched. CDR1 is SGDLS, CDR2 YYNGEE, per germline. The CDR3 is made up of 15 amino acids. CDR3 protein: CASSVSGQGGYEQYF. Here the CDR3 DNA reads TGTGCCAGCAGCGTATCGGGACAGGGCGGCTACGAGCAGTACTTC.

The J gene is TRBJ2-2, the V gene TRBV18; 14 bases line up with TRBD2. The germline gives CDR1 KGHSH, CDR2 LQKENI. V shed 5 bases and J 5 bases; nucleotides not matched to a gene: 10. CDR3 size: 18 residues. This chain's CDR3 is CASSTNGLAGGGTGELFF. As DNA, the CDR3 is TGTGCCAGCTCAACGAACGGACTAGCGGGAGGTGGGACCGGGGAGCTGTTTTTT. The full variable domain, with the rest looked up from reference TRBV18 and TRBJ2-2, is NAGVMQNPRHLVRRRGQEARLRCSPMKGHSHVYWYRQLPEEGLKFMVYLQKENIIDESGMPKERFSAEFPKEGPSILRIQQVVRGDSAAYFCASSTNGLAGGGTGELFFGEGSRLTVL.

The chain carries TRBV18 and TRBJ2-7; D may be TRBD1 (6 bases). The ends were cut back, 5 bases at V and 3 bases at J, with 20 bases in the middle. There are 16 residues in the CDR3. Germline assignment: CDR1 KGHSH and CDR2 LQKENI. The CDR3: CASSSQTTGKVYEQYF. The CDR3 region has the DNA TGTGCCAGCTCATCGCAAACCACAGGGAAGGTCTACGAGCAGTACTTC.

The genes are TRBV9 and TRBJ2-3; tentative D call: TRBD2 (7 bases). Trimming cost V 4 bases and J 4 bases, with 16 bases left between them. The CDR3 length is 15 residues. CDR1 SGDLS and CDR2 YYNGEE come from the germline V gene. Here the CDR3 reads CASSPRGGAADTQYF. In nucleotides, the CDR3 is TGTGCCAGCAGCCCGAGAGGGGGGGCTGCAGATACGCAGTATTTT. Variable domain in full (rest from reference TRBV9 and TRBJ2-3): DSGVTQTPKHLITATGQRVTLRCSPRSGDLSVYWYQQSLDQGLQFLIQYYNGEERAKGNILERFSAQQFPDLHSELNLSSLELGDSALYFCASSPRGGAADTQYFGPGTRLTVL.

A single count supports this clone. The chain carries TRBV28 and TRBJ2-1; 9 nucleotides align to TRBD2. Losses at the gene ends were 3 bases for V and 4 bases for J; bases not matched to a gene: 13. Per the germline V gene, CDR1 is MDHEN and CDR2 is SYDVKM. The CDR3 totals 18 residues. CDR3 residues: CASSFLAGRRSRYNEQFF. For the CDR3, the DNA is TGTGCCAGCAGTTTCCTAGCGGGGCGGAGGTCGCGTTACAATGAGCAGTTCTTC.

Here the CDR3 DNA reads TGTGCCAGCAGCCAAGGCCGAGGTAGCGGGAGGGAAGAGCAGTACTTC. It translates to CASSQGRGSGREEQYF. The rearrangement uses TRBV14 and TRBJ2-7, with TRBD2 matching 11 bases. The CDR3 sequence is 16 residues long. V lost 1 base, J lost 7 bases, and 9 bases stayed unmatched. From germline, CDR1 is SGHDN and CDR2 FVKESK.

This sequence joins TRBV5-4 and TRBJ1-2; D is unresolved. The V end was cut by 1 base, the J end by 10 bases, with 20 bases between. Germline CDR1 reads SGHNT; CDR2 reads YYREEE (reference sequence). This CDR3 comprises 15 residues. The CDR3 DNA reads as TGTGCCAGCAGCTTGCAGGTGCCCCTTGATGGAACCTACACCTTC. Translation gives CASSLQVPLDGTYTF.

The gene calls are TRBV6-6 and TRBJ2-1, with 8 bases identical to TRBD2. Per germline, CDR1 MNHNY and CDR2 SVGAGI (reference sequence). This CDR3 comprises 17 residues. J was trimmed by 0 bases and V by 5 bases; bases with no gene match: 9. The CDR3 DNA follows: TGTGCCAGCAGTCCCCGGGGAGCGGGGGTCTCCTACAATGAGCAGTTCTTC. The encoded protein is CASSPRGAGVSYNEQFF.

V gene TRBV9 combines with J gene TRBJ2-7; D call uncertain. Germline CDR1 and CDR2: SGDLS and YYNGEE. The CDR3 runs 13 residues. Trimming pared 0 bases from V and 5 bases from J, leaving 9 bases between. Here the CDR3 reads CASSVGSPHEQYF. Written as DNA, the CDR3 is TGTGCCAGCAGCGTAGGCAGTCCCCACGAGCAGTACTTC.

In this sample, this clone turned up once. J is TRBJ1-4 and V is TRBV19; TRBD1 aligns across 8 bases. Unmatched junction bases numbered 8, after V lost 0 bases and J lost 8 bases. This CDR3 is 16 amino acids long. Germline V gives CDR1 LNHDA, CDR2 SQIVND (reference sequence). CDR3: CASSIDPTGVEEKLFF. The CDR3, as DNA: TGTGCCAGTAGTATAGACCCGACAGGGGTCGAAGAAAAACTGTTTTTT.

The V and J genes are TRBV27 and TRBJ1-1, with 11 bases matching TRBD1. Germline V gives CDR1 MNHEY, CDR2 SMNVEV (reference sequence). V was pared by 5 bases and J by 4 bases, with 9 bases of the junction left unmatched. There are 16 residues in the CDR3. CDR3 protein: CASSVRTGTGGTEAFF. The CDR3 bases are TGTGCCAGCAGTGTACGAACCGGGACAGGGGGCACTGAAGCTTTCTTT.

V gene TRBV13 combines with J gene TRBJ1-3; D is unclear. CDR3 length: 15 residues. The germline V gene encodes CDR1 PRHDT and CDR2 FYEKMQ (reference sequence). Between the trimmed V and J ends, which lost 0 bases and 0 bases, there was a span of 6 bases. The DNA of the CDR3 is TGTGCCAGCAGCTTAGGACAGAACTCTGGAAACACCATATATTTT. Amino acids: CASSLGQNSGNTIYF.

The chain carries TRBV7-2 and TRBJ1-4; D may be TRBD1 (5 bases). Germline V gene sequence: CDR1 SGHTA, CDR2 FQGNSA. V was shortened by 2 bases and J by 8 bases, with 12 bases between the two germline ends. CDR3 length: 14 residues. The CDR3 region has the DNA TGTGCCAGCAGCTTATACAGGTTGGGCGAAAAACTGTTTTTT. Translating it yields CASSLYRLGEKLFF.

V and J are TRBV9 and TRBJ1-3; 7 bases line up with TRBD1. CDR1 SGDLS and CDR2 YYNGEE come from the germline V gene. The CDR3 consists of 14 residues. After removal of 5 bases from V and 4 bases from J, the junction contained 6 bases not matched to a gene. DNA of the CDR3: TGTGCCAGCAGGACTGGGACAGCGGGAAACACCATATATTTT. It encodes CASRTGTAGNTIYF. Variable domain in full (rest from reference TRBV9 and TRBJ1-3): DSGVTQTPKHLITATGQRVTLRCSPRSGDLSVYWYQQSLDQGLQFLIQYYNGEERAKGNILERFSAQQFPDLHSELNLSSLELGDSALYFCASRTGTAGNTIYFGEGSWLTVV.

The chain recombines TRBV7-2 with TRBJ1-2; no reliable D call. Trimming stripped 1 base from V and 0 bases from J, with 6 bases between. Looked up from germline, CDR1 is SGHTA and CDR2 is FQGNSA. CDR3 length: 14 residues. The CDR3 DNA is TGTGCCAGCAGCTTAGGGCAGACTAACTATGGCTACACCTTC. Its translation: CASSLGQTNYGYTF.

The CDR3 DNA follows: TGTGCCAGCAGTCCAACCCCAGGGAGGAACTATGGCTACACCTTC. Residues: CASSPTPGRNYGYTF. This chain joins TRBV28 and TRBJ1-2; D might be TRBD1 (5 bases). The length of the CDR3 is 15 residues. V lost 5 bases to trimming and J lost 2 bases, with 15 bases between them. The germline gives CDR1 MDHEN, CDR2 SYDVKM.

V is TRBV4-2 and J is TRBJ1-2; D remains unclear. The germline V gene encodes CDR1 LGHNA and CDR2 YNFKEQ. V was cut by 1 base and J by 3 bases, with 6 bases left in between. The CDR3 spans 13 residues. CDR3 region: CASSQGTDYGYTF. CDR3 DNA: TGTGCCAGCAGCCAAGGAACAGACTATGGCTACACCTTC.